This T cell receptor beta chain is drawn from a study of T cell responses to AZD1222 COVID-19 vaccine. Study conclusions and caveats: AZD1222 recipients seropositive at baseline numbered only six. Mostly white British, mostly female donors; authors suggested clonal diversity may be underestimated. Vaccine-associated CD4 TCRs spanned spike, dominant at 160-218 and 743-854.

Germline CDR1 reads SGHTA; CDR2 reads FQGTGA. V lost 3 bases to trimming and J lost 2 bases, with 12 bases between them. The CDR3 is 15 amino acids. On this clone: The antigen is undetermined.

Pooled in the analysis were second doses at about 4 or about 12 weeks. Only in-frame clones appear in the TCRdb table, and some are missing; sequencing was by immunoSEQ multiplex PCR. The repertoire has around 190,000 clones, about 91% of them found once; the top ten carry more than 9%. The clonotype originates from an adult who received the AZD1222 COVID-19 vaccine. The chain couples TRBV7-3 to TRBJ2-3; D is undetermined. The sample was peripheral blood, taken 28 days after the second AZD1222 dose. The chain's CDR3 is CASSLTRADTDTQYF. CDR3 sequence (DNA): TGTGCCAGCAGCTTGACTCGGGCAGACACAGATACGCAGTATTTT.